The 3 T cell receptor beta chains reported below all come from one sample, sequenced in a study of multiple sclerosis patients with progressive multifocal leukoencephalopathy (dated by TCRdb to the late 2010s). Sample time point, as interpreted from the label and publication: time of PML onset. Taken with the paper, the label for treatment or condition translates to: on natalizumab therapy at sampling. The library came from the immunoSEQ multiplex PCR assay. TCRdb provides this immuneACCESS table in a form limited to in-frame rearrangements. Some clones are lacking; in checked studies, under half of them reflect an unresolved V gene, and why the rest are absent is not known. The sample contains some 31,000 clones, roughly 87% of them found a single time. Approximately 3% of the sample is in the top ten clones. The sample was PBMCs, taken from a patient treated with natalizumab. These receptors all come from a human donor with progressive multifocal leukoencephalopathy.

The rearrangement uses TRBV9 and TRBJ1-6; TRBD1 is a possible D gene (5 bases). Germline lookup yields CDR1 SGDLS and CDR2 YYNGEE. The V end lost 4 bases, the J end lost 7 bases, and 15 bases lay between the germline ends. The length of the CDR3 is 15 residues. CDR3 sequence (DNA): TGTGCCAGCAGCCCCCGGGACCGATCCAATTCACCCCTCCACTTT. It encodes CASSPRDRSNSPLHF. The variable domain in full, completed from reference TRBV9 and TRBJ1-6, reads DSGVTQTPKHLITATGQRVTLRCSPRSGDLSVYWYQQSLDQGLQFLIQYYNGEERAKGNILERFSAQQFPDLHSELNLSSLELGDSALYFCASSPRDRSNSPLHFGNGTRLTVT.

CDR3 protein: CASTPDRNTEAFF. The CDR3 DNA reads as TGTGCCAGCACGCCCGACAGGAACACTGAAGCTTTCTTT. The genes are TRBV6-1 and TRBJ1-1, with D maybe TRBD1 (5 bases). The V end was cut by 7 bases, the J end by 1 base, with 10 bases between. The CDR3 is made up of 13 amino acids. Germline-derived CDR1 and CDR2 are MNHNS and SASEGT.

The chain has TRBV6-1 and TRBJ1-4; no firm D call. The V gene lost 2 bases and the J gene lost 4 bases, with 2 bases spanning the gap. Germline lookup yields CDR1 MNHNS and CDR2 SASEGT. The CDR3 consists of 12 residues. In DNA form, the CDR3 reads TGTGCCAGCAGTGAACATAATGAAAAACTGTTTTTT. This gives the protein CASSEHNEKLFF.